Presented here are 19 T cell receptor beta chains from one specimen sequenced in a study of T cell responses to AZD1222 COVID-19 vaccine. Some clones are missing from TCRdb's copy, which holds only in-frame ones; the method was immunoSEQ multiplex PCR. The sample lists fewer than 120,000 clones, around nine tenths occurring once. The material sequenced was peripheral blood, taken on day 0 of AZD1222 vaccination. These receptors were obtained from an adult in good health.

The V gene is TRBV11-2, the J gene TRBJ2-2; 8 nucleotides match TRBD1. The trim removed 5 bases at V and 2 bases at J, leaving 4 bases unmatched. The CDR3 sequence is 15 residues long. CDR1 and CDR2 from the germline V gene are SGHAT and FQNNGV. The CDR3 protein is CASSRQGINTGELFF. The CDR3 coding sequence is TGTGCCAGCAGCAGACAGGGGATCAACACCGGGGAGCTGTTTTTT.

This clone was recorded only once. The J gene is TRBJ2-7, the V gene TRBV28, with D perhaps TRBD1 or TRBD2 (5 bases each). CDR3 length: 14 residues. Between the trimmed V and J ends, which lost 6 bases and 5 bases, there was a span of 17 bases. The germline V gene has CDR1 MDHEN and CDR2 SYDVKM. The CDR3 nucleotides read TGTGCCAGCAGGCAGGTCGTGGGGGTCCACGAGCAGTACTTC. As protein: CASRQVVGVHEQYF.

The chain combines TRBV29-1 with TRBJ1-1, with TRBD1 as a possible D gene (5 bases). Per germline, CDR1 SQVTM and CDR2 ANQGSEA. The CDR3 consists of 12 residues. Between the trimmed V and J ends, which lost 5 bases and 5 bases, there was a span of 12 bases. This CDR3 is CSVRAGFTEAFF. In DNA, the CDR3 is TGCAGCGTTCGCGCAGGGTTTACTGAAGCTTTCTTT.

This clone was recorded only once. The chain is built from TRBV21-1 and TRBJ1-6; TRBD1, the D gene given by the table, was not confirmed from the DNA. TRBV21-1 is a pseudogene. The CDR3 has 11 residues. The CDR3 DNA sequence: TGTGCCACAGCAGGAAATTCACCCCTCCACTTT. Protein: CATAGNSPLHF.

The chain employs TRBV5-4 and TRBJ2-2; 13 nucleotides align to TRBD2. The CDR3 totals 18 residues. In germline, CDR1 is SGHNT, CDR2 YYREEE (reference sequence). V gave up 1 base and J gave up 2 bases; unmatched junction bases: 5. This CDR3 reads CASSLPGTSGDNTGELFF. Here the CDR3 DNA reads TGTGCCAGCAGCTTGCCAGGGACTAGCGGGGACAACACCGGGGAGCTGTTTTTT.

DNA of the CDR3: TGTGCCAGCAGCCCAGACTGGAATCAGCCCCAGCATTTT. This codes for CASSPDWNQPQHF. The V gene is TRBV9, the J gene TRBJ1-5; D gene uncertain. Germline V gene data show CDR1 as SGDLS and CDR2 as YYNGEE. This CDR3 is built from 13 residues. Trimming left V 4 bases short and J 4 bases short, with 9 bases between.

V gene TRBV18 combines with J gene TRBJ2-3, with D tentatively TRBD1 or TRBD2 (7 bases each). The CDR3 is 16 residues long. V lost 2 bases and J lost 1, with 13 bases in between. Germline V gene data show CDR1 as KGHSH and CDR2 as LQKENI. CDR3 amino acids: CASSPRQGGRTDTQYF. CDR3 DNA: TGTGCCAGCTCACCAAGACAGGGAGGGCGCACAGATACGCAGTATTTT.

The J gene is TRBJ2-3, the V gene TRBV24-1; the match to TRBD2 covers 11 bases. The length of the CDR3 is 16 residues. V shed 4 bases and J 4 bases; nucleotides not matched to a gene: 6. The germline V gene encodes CDR1 KGHDR and CDR2 SFDVKD. In DNA, the CDR3 is TGTGCCACCAGTGACCCTAGCGGGAGGTTCGCAGATACGCAGTATTTT. It encodes CATSDPSGRFADTQYF.

J is TRBJ1-6 and V is TRBV6-2 or TRBV6-3; 10 positions agree with TRBD1. The CDR3 totals 16 residues. Trimming at V came to 4 bases and at J to 10 bases, leaving 10 bases not matched to a gene. Germline CDR1 is MNHEY and CDR2 is SVGEGT. The CDR3, as DNA: TGTGCCAGCAGTTCCATTGACAGGGGGCCGAGGTCACCCCTCCACTTT. Translating it yields CASSSIDRGPRSPLHF.

This chain uses TRBV18 with TRBJ2-2, with unresolved D. Trimming removed 0 bases from V and 3 bases from J, with 17 bases in between. CDR1 is KGHSH, CDR2 LQKENI, per germline. This CDR3 region has 18 residues. In DNA form, the CDR3 reads TGTGCCAGCTCACCACCGTTCCGAAGGGTAGAGGACACCGGGGAGCTGTTTTTT. It yields the protein CASSPPFRRVEDTGELFF.

The chain is built from TRBV19 and TRBJ1-4; D is possibly TRBD1 (5 bases). The CDR3 length is 13 residues. Germline values: CDR1 LNHDA, CDR2 SQIVND (reference sequence). The V end lost 2 bases, the J end lost 7 bases, and 8 bases lay between the germline ends. Written as DNA, the CDR3 is TGTGCCAGTAGTATACAGGGATTTGAAAAACTGTTTTTT. It translates to CASSIQGFEKLFF.

In its sample, this clone was seen once. The gene calls are TRBV5-6 and TRBJ1-2, with a weak D call TRBD1 (5 bases). Germline V gene data show CDR1 as SGHDT and CDR2 as YYEEEE. V lost 5 bases and J lost 12, with 14 bases in between. This CDR3 region has 11 residues. The CDR3 sequence: CASRGRVEDTF. CDR3 sequence (DNA): TGTGCCAGCAGAGGCAGGGTAGAGGACACCTTC.

The J gene is TRBJ2-7, the V gene TRBV10-3; TRBD1 is a possible D gene (6 bases). The CDR3 covers 14 residues. V lost 5 bases and J 1 base, leaving 12 bases between the germline ends. The germline V gene encodes CDR1 ENHRY and CDR2 SYGVKD. The CDR3 coding sequence is TGTGCCATCAGTAGCAAAGGACAGTCCTACGAGCAGTACTTC. Amino acids: CAISSKGQSYEQYF.

The rearrangement links TRBV24-1 to TRBJ1-2; tentatively, D is TRBD1 (5 bases). The CDR3 has 12 amino acids. The V end was cut by 4 bases, the J end by 6 bases, with 8 bases between. Per the germline V gene, CDR1 is KGHDR and CDR2 is SFDVKD. Here the CDR3 DNA reads TGTGCCACCAGTGAGGGGGTAAATGGCTACACCTTC. The encoded protein is CATSEGVNGYTF.

This sequence joins TRBV18 and TRBJ2-7; 10 bases match TRBD2. Germline trimming cut 1 base from V and 9 bases from J; bases unmatched to any gene: 6. There are 14 residues in the CDR3. Germline assignment: CDR1 KGHSH and CDR2 LQKENI. The CDR3 protein is CASSPQSGREGQYF. The DNA of the CDR3 is TGTGCCAGCTCACCACAGAGCGGGAGGGAAGGGCAGTACTTC.

The chain couples TRBV14 to TRBJ2-1, with 15 bases matching TRBD2. After removal of 4 bases from V and 0 bases from J, the junction contained 13 bases not matched to a gene. Germline V gives CDR1 SGHDN, CDR2 FVKESK. This CDR3 region has 21 residues. Here the CDR3 DNA reads TGTGCCAGCAGCCCAGACTCCGGGACTAGCGGGAGGCTCATCTCCTACAATGAGCAGTTCTTC. It specifies CASSPDSGTSGRLISYNEQFF.

Ten or more counts support this clone. The V call is TRBV28, the J call TRBJ1-3; maybe TRBD1 (5 bases). Germline V gene sequence: CDR1 MDHEN, CDR2 SYDVKM. This CDR3 comprises 14 residues. V lost 6 bases and J 2 bases, leaving 11 bases between the germline ends. CDR3 loop: CASRSPGPGNTIYF. The CDR3, as DNA: TGTGCCAGCAGATCTCCAGGGCCTGGAAACACCATATATTTT.

This sequence joins TRBV6-5 and TRBJ2-7; D uncertain. The CDR3 sequence is 12 residues long. Deletions cut 6 bases from V and 5 bases from J, with 11 bases between. Looked up from germline, CDR1 is MNHEY and CDR2 is SVGAGI. The CDR3 DNA is TGTGCCAGCAGGGACCGACACAACGAGCAGTACTTC. Translation: CASRDRHNEQYF.

V is TRBV2 and J is TRBJ2-6; possible D gene TRBD2, 5 bases. CDR1 and CDR2 (germline): SNHLY, FYNNEI. The CDR3 is made up of 17 amino acids. Trimming removed 6 bases from V and 0 bases from J, with 15 bases in between. In DNA form, the CDR3 reads TGTGCCAGCAGGGTGGACTTACTGAGCTCTGGGGCCAACGTCCTGACTTTC. Protein product: CASRVDLLSSGANVLTF.